Listed here are 4 T cell receptor beta chains from one sample, sequenced in a study of blood T cell repertoires in COVID-19. Assay used: immunoSEQ multiplex PCR; TCRdb lists only in-frame clones, some missing. The sample has a few hundred thousand clones, roughly 90% seen once. Sequences were obtained from peripheral blood. Receptor source: a woman aged 60-75 years with COVID-19, enrolled during active disease.

The V and J genes are TRBV6-1 and TRBJ1-5; tentative D call: TRBD1 (6 bases). In germline, CDR1 is MNHNS, CDR2 SASEGT. This CDR3 contains 15 residues. V was clipped by 3 bases and J by 2 bases, with 11 bases between them. DNA for the CDR3: TGTGCCAGCAGTGAGAACAGGGCTGGCAATCAGCCCCAGCATTTT. Encoded protein: CASSENRAGNQPQHF.

The V and J genes are TRBV10-3 and TRBJ2-7; D is perhaps TRBD1 (6 bases). Germline V gene sequence: CDR1 ENHRY, CDR2 SYGVKD. This CDR3 region has 14 residues. Trimming stripped 10 bases from V and 0 bases from J, with 16 bases between. CDR3 bases: TGTGCCACAAATCCAGGGGCGGCCTCCTACGAGCAGTACTTC. This encodes CATNPGAASYEQYF.

The chain recombines TRBV11-3 with TRBJ2-3, with D tentatively TRBD2 (5 bases). This CDR3 is 14 amino acids long. Trimming cost V 5 bases and J 2 bases, with 11 bases left between them. The germline V gene encodes CDR1 SGHNT and CDR2 YENEEA. CDR3 coding DNA: TGTGCCAGCAGCCTGACGGGGATCACAGATACGCAGTATTTT. Encoded protein: CASSLTGITDTQYF.

This clone was picked up one time. V and J are TRBV9 and TRBJ1-3, with no clear D. Germline V gene lookup returns CDR1 SGDLS and CDR2 YYNGEE. The CDR3 has 16 residues. Trimming took 0 bases from V and 6 from J, leaving 16 bases between them. The CDR3 DNA is TGTGCCAGCAGCGTAGATTGGGCCCTGGCTGAAAACACCATATATTTT. Translation: CASSVDWALAENTIYF.